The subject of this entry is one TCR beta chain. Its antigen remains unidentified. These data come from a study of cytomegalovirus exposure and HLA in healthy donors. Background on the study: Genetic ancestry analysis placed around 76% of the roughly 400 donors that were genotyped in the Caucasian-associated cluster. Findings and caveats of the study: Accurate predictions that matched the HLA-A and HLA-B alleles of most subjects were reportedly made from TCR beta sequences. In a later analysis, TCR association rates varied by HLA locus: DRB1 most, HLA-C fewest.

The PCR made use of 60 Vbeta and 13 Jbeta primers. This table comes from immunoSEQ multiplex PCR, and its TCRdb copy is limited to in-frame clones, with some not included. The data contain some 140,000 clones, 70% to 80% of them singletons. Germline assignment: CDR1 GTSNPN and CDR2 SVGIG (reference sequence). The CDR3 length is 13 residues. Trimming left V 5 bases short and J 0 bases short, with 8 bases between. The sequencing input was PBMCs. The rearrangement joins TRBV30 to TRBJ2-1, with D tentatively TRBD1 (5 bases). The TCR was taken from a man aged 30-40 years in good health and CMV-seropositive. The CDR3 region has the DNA TGTGCCTGGGGGGCTAGCTCCTACAATGAGCAGTTCTTC. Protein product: CAWGASSYNEQFF.